The 21 T cell receptor beta chains presented below share a single source sample, sequenced in a study of tumor-infiltrating lymphocytes in primary liver carcinoma. A constant-region primer primed TCR beta cDNA synthesis from 400 to 600 ng of total RNA. Nested multiplex PCR, run for three rounds with slightly modified ARM-PCR, yielded TCR beta libraries. TRBV1-TRBV30 forward primers paired with a C-beta reverse primer were used in the first two PCR rounds, which ran about 11 cycles each. TCRdb passed the multiplex PCR reads through MiXCR, listing each CDR3 protein once. The table shows about 300,000 distinct CDR3 sequences, with about 60% occurring only once. Alongside blood RNA obtained from unsorted whole blood, germline DNA was also extracted. Sequencing input: peripheral blood. Receptor source: a man aged 40-55 years with primary liver carcinoma and hepatitis B virus infection.

This clonotype came up many times. The chain has TRBV4-3 and TRBJ2-3, with 9 nucleotides matching TRBD2. The CDR3 is made up of 13 amino acids. After removal of 0 bases from V and 10 bases from J, the junction contained 2 bases not matched to a gene. Looked up from germline, CDR1 is LGHNA and CDR2 is YSLEER. The CDR3 coding sequence is TGCGCCAGCAGCCAAGATGAGCGGGAGGCGCAGTATTTT. Translation: CASSQDEREAQYF.

This clonotype was picked up many times. The V and J genes are TRBV29-1 and TRBJ2-7, with no clear D. CDR3 length equals 18 residues. V shed 5 bases and J shed 0 bases, with 26 bases lying between them. The germline V gene encodes CDR1 SQVTM and CDR2 ANQGSEA. The CDR3 nucleotides read TGCAGCGTTCCGTCGAGGAAGTCTGGGCATCCAAGCTCCTACGAGCAGTACTTC. Amino acids: CSVPSRKSGHPSSYEQYF.

This clonotype occurred once. The chain carries TRBV6-5 and TRBJ1-4; 7 bases align to TRBD1. The junction had 9 bases not matched to a gene; V was cut back by 6 bases and J by 8 bases. This CDR3 spans 14 amino acids. Looked up from germline, CDR1 is MNHEY and CDR2 is SVGAGI. CDR3 region: CASSRGQRTEKLFF. The DNA for the CDR3 is TGTGCCAGCAGCCGGGGACAGAGGACCGAAAAACTGTTTTTT.

The V call is TRBV5-8, the J call TRBJ2-3, with D possibly being TRBD2 (6 bases). Germline assignment: CDR1 SGHTS and CDR2 YDEGEE. This CDR3 is built from 14 residues. The V end lost 4 bases, the J end lost 0 bases, and 9 bases lay between the germline ends. CDR3 loop: CASSRGVSTDTQYF. For the CDR3, the DNA is TGTGCCAGCAGCCGCGGGGTCAGCACAGATACGCAGTATTTT.

A few counts support this clonotype. This chain joins TRBV5-1 and TRBJ2-3; perhaps TRBD1 as D (5 bases). Germline V gives CDR1 SGHRS, CDR2 YFSETQ. The CDR3 extends over 15 amino acids. The V end lost 4 bases, the J end lost 5 bases, and 17 bases lay between the germline ends. CDR3 in amino acids: CASSPPLAGRDTQYF. The CDR3 DNA reads as TGCGCCAGCAGCCCCCCGTTGGCAGGGCGAGATACGCAGTATTTT.

This clonotype was found many times. V gene TRBV12-3 or TRBV12-4 combines with J gene TRBJ2-4; 8 bases are a match to TRBD2. V trimming: 1 base; J trimming: 0 bases; junction bases outside the gene matches: 2. CDR3 length equals 16 residues. CDR3 in amino acids: CASSLGGRIAKNIQYF. The CDR3 bases are TGTGCCAGCAGTTTAGGCGGGAGGATAGCCAAAAACATTCAGTACTTC.

On this clonotype: A much larger clone differs by one base, so this may be a read error. The chain joins TRBV12-3 or TRBV12-4 to TRBJ1-5, with D tentatively TRBD1 (6 bases). The CDR3 has 14 residues. Between the trimmed V and J ends, which lost 7 bases and 5 bases, there was a span of 15 bases. CDR3 DNA: TGTGCCAGCATGGAGACAGGATTCCATCAGCCCCAGCATTTT. This sequence encodes CASMETGFHQPQHF.

This rearrangement joins TRBV6-1 to TRBJ1-5; D gene unclear. CDR3 size: 12 residues. CDR1 is MNHNS, CDR2 SASEGT, per germline. The CDR3 DNA follows: TGTGCAAGGAGAGGGTCGGTGAAGCCCCAGCATTTT. Protein product: CARRGSVKPQHF.

On this clonotype: Germline is not matched at one junction end, which may reflect a read error. The V call is TRBV11-2, the J call TRBJ1-1; unclear D gene. CDR1 SGHAT and CDR2 FQNNGV come from the germline V gene. The CDR3 runs 13 residues. The DNA of the CDR3 is TGTGTCAGCAGCTTAGACACTCGCACTGAAGCTTTCTTT. Protein sequence: CVSSLDTRTEAFF.

This clonotype was seen a handful of times. The final CDR3 position lacks the conserved phenylalanine or tryptophan, pointing to a likely read error. CDR3: CASSFGRYNEQFL. CDR3 nucleotide sequence: TGTGCCAGCAGTTTCGGAAGATACAATGAGCAGTTCTTA. This chain links TRBV12-3 or TRBV12-4 with TRBJ2-1; D is uncertain. This CDR3 has 13 amino acids. V lost 3 bases, J lost 4 bases, and 7 bases lay in between.

Details on this clonotype: This may arise from a read error, as a much more abundant clone is one base away. The chain joins TRBV10-3 to TRBJ2-2, with TRBD2 identical over 12 bases. The CDR3 runs to 15 residues. Germline V lookup: CDR1 ENHRY, CDR2 SYGVKD. The CDR3 is CAISTSGRSTGELSF. The CDR3 DNA sequence: TGTGCCATCAGCACTAGCGGGAGGAGCACCGGGGAGCTGTCTTTT.

Turning to this clonotype: A much larger clonotype is one base distant, so this may be a read error. The chain has TRBV6-5 and TRBJ2-7; 8 bases line up with TRBD1. The CDR3 totals 13 residues. Germline CDR1 is MNHEY and CDR2 is SVGAGI. V dropped 8 bases and J dropped 2; count of bases not matched to a gene: 5. DNA for the CDR3: TGTGCCAGCGGCGCAGGGGGCACCTACGAGCAGTACTTC. This encodes CASGAGGTYEQYF.

The chain couples TRBV24-1 to TRBJ2-1; D might be TRBD2 (5 bases). Germline CDR1 reads KGHDR; CDR2 reads SFDVKD. The CDR3 has 16 residues. V was cut by 4 bases and J by 5 bases, with 17 bases left in between. This CDR3 is CATSDQTSGENNEQFF. In DNA, the CDR3 is TGTGCCACCAGTGACCAGACCAGTGGGGAGAACAATGAGCAGTTCTTC.

This clonotype has only a few counts. This rearrangement joins TRBV5-1 to TRBJ1-1; tentative D call: TRBD1 (6 bases). The CDR3 is made up of 15 amino acids. Germline V lookup: CDR1 SGHRS, CDR2 YFSETQ. Trimming took off 1 base at V and 4 bases at J, with 14 bases between the two ends. This CDR3 reads CASSLNGGGGTEAFF. The CDR3 bases are TGCGCCAGCAGCTTGAACGGAGGGGGGGGCACTGAAGCTTTCTTT.

As to this clonotype: This sequence may be a read error, since a much larger clone differs from it by one base. The conserved closing phenylalanine or tryptophan is absent in this CDR3, likely reflecting a read error. The chain carries TRBV12-3 or TRBV12-4 and TRBJ2-4; maybe TRBD2 (5 bases). The CDR3 is 15 residues long. Deletions cut 6 bases from V and 0 bases from J, with 12 bases between. CDR3: CASSPLAIAKNIQYL. CDR3 coding DNA: TGTGCCAGCAGCCCCCTAGCCATAGCCAAAAACATTCAGTACTTG.

This clonotype occurred many times. V and J are TRBV7-9 and TRBJ2-1; D gene uncertain. Trimming took 5 bases from V and 8 from J, leaving 4 bases between them. The CDR3 consists of 10 residues. Germline CDR1 is SEHNR and CDR2 is FQNEAQ (reference sequence). The CDR3 nucleotides read TGTGCCAGCAGCGCGGATGAGCAGTTCTTC. It is translated as CASSADEQFF.

The rearrangement links TRBV12-3 or TRBV12-4 to TRBJ2-5, with 10 bases fitting TRBD1. The CDR3 has 13 residues. Trimming removed 6 bases from V and 5 bases from J; junction bases left unmatched: 3. The CDR3: CASRTGGYETQYF. For the CDR3, the DNA is TGTGCCAGCAGGACAGGGGGCTACGAGACCCAGTACTTC.

With respect to this clonotype: Just one base apart from a much larger clone, this may be a read error. V is TRBV4-2 and J is TRBJ2-6, with 8 bases matching TRBD1. The CDR3 length is 17 residues. Germline values: CDR1 LGHNA, CDR2 YNFKEQ. Here the CDR3 reads CASSQGQGSSGANVPTF. The CDR3 region has the DNA TGTGCCAGCAGCCAAGGACAGGGGAGCTCTGGGGCCAACGTCCCGACTTTC.

Comments on this clonotype: This clone may be a read error of a much larger clone one base away. V and J are TRBV10-3 and TRBJ1-2, with TRBD1 identical over 7 bases. The V gene's germline CDR1 is ENHRY and CDR2 SYGVKD. This CDR3 region has 13 residues. V was pared by 8 bases and J by 6 bases, with 9 bases of the junction left unmatched. The CDR3 nucleotides read TGTGCCATCCAACCTTGGGACAGTAATGGCTACACCTTC. Its translation: CAIQPWDSNGYTF.

This clonotype was seen a single time. A clone one base away is much larger, so this may be a read error. V is TRBV6-5 and J is TRBJ2-7; TRBD2 aligns across 9 bases. Germline V gives CDR1 MNHEY, CDR2 SVGAGI. V lost 10 bases and J lost 5; bases outside the gene matches: 12. The length of the CDR3 is 14 residues. This CDR3 reads CATDPGLARNEQYF. The CDR3 bases are TGTGCCACTGATCCGGGACTAGCTCGCAACGAGCAGTACTTC.

For this clonotype: It may be a read error: a sequence one base away is much more abundant. The chain is built from TRBV14 and TRBJ1-2, with D perhaps matching TRBD1 (5 bases). The CDR3 runs 15 residues. Germline-derived CDR1 and CDR2 are SGHDN and FVKESK. The CDR3 region has the DNA TGTGCCAGCAGCCAAGGGCGGGGAAGGGACTATGTCTACACCTTC. It encodes CASSQGRGRDYVYTF. Complete variable domain (other parts from reference TRBV14 and TRBJ1-2): EAGVTQFPSHSVIEKGQTVTLRCDPISGHDNLYWYRRVMGKEIKFLLHFVKESKQDESGMPNNRFLAERTGGTYSTLKVQPAELEDSGVYFCASSQGRGRDYVYTFGSGTRLTVV.